One T cell receptor (beta chain) is described in this entry. The entry originates in a study of shared clonotypes between healthy human individuals. Some clones are missing from TCRdb's copy, which holds only in-frame ones; the method was immunoSEQ multiplex PCR. The table lists approximately 1,000,000 clones, around three quarters of them singletons. The CDR3 consists of 15 residues. Germline values: CDR1 SGHAT, CDR2 FQNNGV. The V segment lost 4 bases and the J segment 4 bases; nucleotides outside the gene matches: 5. What was sequenced was memory CD4+ T cells from PBMCs. As for subset: CD45RA-negative fraction. The clonotype was recovered from a man aged 18 to 30 in good health. Some clones in this sample may be carry-over from other donors' samples. The chain joins TRBV11-2 to TRBJ2-2; 8 bases align to TRBD1. The CDR3 sequence: CASSSTGVSTGELFF. The DNA of the CDR3 is TGTGCCAGCAGCTCGACAGGGGTCAGCACCGGGGAGCTGTTTTTT.